Listed below are T cell receptor beta chains from one sample, sequenced in a study of T cells in Graves' hyperthyroidism and ophthalmopathy. TCRdb called the multiplex PCR reads again in MiXCR, with one record for every CDR3 protein. The sample holds 730,000 or so distinct CDR3 sequences, around 20% seen once. The sequenced sample was blood. Receptors were obtained from a woman in her 50s with Graves' hyperthyroidism that later progressed to Graves' ophthalmopathy. The CDR3 runs from the conserved cysteine through the conserved F or W. The D gene is left open where the match is weak. For some rows the clone size is stated as once, few or many, or as a class when expanded; others skip it.

>TRBV11-2|many|TRBJ2-1|TRBD2
CASSLDLTSGGTNNEQFF
TGTGCCAGCAGCTTAGATCTAACTAGCGGGGGGACCAACAATGAGCAGTTCTTC
>TRBV7-9|once|TRBJ1-3|NA
CASSHVQATIYF
TGTGCCAGCAGCCATGTGCAGGCCACCATATATTTT
>TRBV12-3/TRBV12-4|many|TRBJ1-5|NA
CASSLGGRGGNQPQHF
TGTGCCAGCAGTTTAGGTGGCAGGGGAGGCAATCAGCCCCAGCATTTT
>TRBV20-1|many|TRBJ2-5|NA
CSAYRTEETQYF
TGCAGTGCTTATAGGACAGAAGAGACCCAGTACTTC
>TRBV6-1|NA|TRBJ1-1|NA
CASSAKGADAEAFF
TGTGCCAGCAGTGCAAAAGGGGCGGATGCTGAAGCTTTCTTT
>TRBV7-9|NA|TRBJ2-3|TRBD2
CASSLISGGRSTDTQYF
TGTGCCAGCAGCTTAATTAGCGGGGGCCGTAGCACAGATACGCAGTATTTT
>TRBV14|few|TRBJ1-2|NA
CASSQDLNYGYTF
TGTGCCAGCAGCCAAGATCTCAACTATGGCTACACCTTC
>TRBV4-1|NA|TRBJ2-7|NA
CASSQDPQGRSEQYF
TGCGCCAGCAGCCAAGATCCACAGGGTCGGTCCGAGCAGTACTTC
>TRBV7-9|few|TRBJ2-5|TRBD1
CASSGEGQGPQETQYF
TGTGCCAGCAGCGGAGAGGGACAGGGCCCCCAAGAGACCCAGTACTTC
>TRBV6-5|NA|TRBJ2-2|TRBD2
CASISQRGGLNTGELFF
TGTGCCAGCATTTCCCAGCGGGGGGGTTTGAACACCGGGGAGCTGTTTTTT
>TRBV12-3/TRBV12-4|NA|TRBJ1-4|NA
CTSSLAIGTRRMELFF
TGTACCAGCAGTTTAGCGATCGGGACCCGCAGGATGGAACTGTTTTTT
>TRBV12-3/TRBV12-4|many|TRBJ1-5|NA
CASSSSGGSQPQHF
TGTGCCAGCAGTTCATCGGGGGGCTCTCAGCCCCAGCATTTT
>TRBV20-1|many|TRBJ2-7|NA
CSARGVGHNEQYF
TGCAGTGCTAGAGGGGTCGGGCATAACGAGCAGTACTTC
>TRBV11-3|many|TRBJ2-3|TRBD2
CASSGGAGALTDTQYF
TGTGCCAGCAGCGGGGGAGCGGGGGCCCTCACAGATACGCAGTATTTT
>TRBV6-1|NA|TRBJ2-2|TRBD1
CASNGQANTGELFF
TGTGCCAGCAATGGACAGGCGAACACCGGGGAGCTGTTTTTT
>TRBV12-3/TRBV12-4|NA|TRBJ2-5|NA
CASSDVLIGETQYF
TGTGCCAGCAGCGACGTTTTGATAGGGGAGACCCAGTACTTC
>TRBV11-2|many|TRBJ1-3|NA
CASSHDSSGNTIYF
TGTGCCAGCAGCCACGACAGCTCTGGAAACACCATATATTTT
>TRBV7-9|NA|TRBJ2-1|NA
CASSPTYREDEQFF
TGTGCCAGCAGCCCCACCTACAGGGAGGATGAGCAGTTCTTC
>TRBV4-1|NA|TRBJ2-7|TRBD2
CASSQDFGGTSYEQYF
TGCGCCAGCAGCCAAGATTTCGGGGGGACGTCCTACGAGCAGTACTTC
>TRBV6-1|NA|TRBJ2-5|NA
CASSAIGETQYF
TGTGCCAGCAGTGCCATCGGGGAGACCCAGTACTTC